What follows are 16 T cell receptor beta chains derived from one specimen sequenced in a study of T cells in Graves' hyperthyroidism and ophthalmopathy. Amplification of TCR beta CDR3 regions was performed using RNA transcripts as template. The study used the HTBI primer set for a first-round RT-PCR of the TCR CDR3. TCRdb re-derived calls from the multiplex PCR reads in MiXCR, one entry per CDR3 protein. In the table there are 560,000 or so distinct CDR3 sequences, less than 20% of which are singletons. The sequenced sample consisted of blood. These receptor sequences come from a man in his forties with Graves' ophthalmopathy.

This clonotype was counted at least ten times. This sequence joins TRBV11-3 and TRBJ2-1, with D perhaps given as TRBD1 or TRBD2 (5 bases each). V lost 0 bases to trimming and J lost 10 bases, with 16 bases between them. The CDR3 runs 15 residues. CDR1 and CDR2 (germline): SGHNT, YENEEA. The CDR3, as DNA: TGTGCCAGCAGCTTAGATCGGGGCCTGGGTCAGGAGCAGTTCTTC. This gives the protein CASSLDRGLGQEQFF.

In this sample, this clonotype turned up a few times. The V call is TRBV6-1, the J call TRBJ2-4; D ambiguous. V lost 5 bases and J 1 base, leaving 30 bases between the germline ends. This CDR3 spans 21 amino acids. Germline V gene sequence: CDR1 MNHNS, CDR2 SASEGT. This CDR3 reads CASSSDGVSWPFRAAKNIQYF. CDR3 DNA sequence: TGTGCCAGCAGTTCGGACGGCGTCTCTTGGCCTTTCCGCGCGGCCAAAAACATTCAGTACTTC.

In this sample, this clonotype turned up many times. DNA for the CDR3: TGCAGTGCTCTGCCACCCACAGGTACCGGAGAGACCCAGTACTTC. It translates to CSALPPTGTGETQYF. The chain uses TRBV20-1 and TRBJ2-5, with D perhaps matching TRBD1 (5 bases). Germline loops: CDR1 DFQATT, CDR2 SNEGSKA (reference sequence). Trimming took 5 bases from V and 4 from J, leaving 20 bases between them. The CDR3 covers 15 residues.

The chain recombines TRBV7-2 with TRBJ2-1; 12 nucleotides align to TRBD2. CDR3 length: 17 amino acids. Germline V gene sequence: CDR1 SGHTA, CDR2 FQGNSA. The V and J ends lost 7 bases and 8 bases, in that order; junction bases with no gene match: 15. The CDR3 nucleotides are TGTGCCAGCAACCAACCCGAGACTAGCGGGAGAGGGCATGAGCAGTTCTTC. Encoded protein: CASNQPETSGRGHEQFF.

Note on this clonotype: A read error is possible here, since a much larger clone lies one base away. The chain links TRBV12-3 or TRBV12-4 to TRBJ1-2; the D is unclear. The length of the CDR3 is 14 residues. CDR3 region: CACSSLDKGYGYTF. DNA for the CDR3: TGTGCCTGCAGTTCCCTCGACAAAGGCTATGGCTACACCTTC.

This clonotype was seen at least ten times. J is TRBJ1-1 and V is TRBV20-1; weak D call: TRBD1 (5 bases). This CDR3 region has 15 residues. Trimming cost V 3 bases and J 4 bases, with 18 bases left between them. The V gene's germline CDR1 is DFQATT and CDR2 SNEGSKA (reference sequence). In nucleotides, the CDR3 is TGCAGTGCTAGTGGGTCTGCCAGAAGGGGCACTGAAGCTTTCTTT. Protein: CSASGSARRGTEAFF.

V usage is TRBV9 and J usage is TRBJ2-1; no firm D call. CDR1 and CDR2 (germline): SGDLS, YYNGEE. This CDR3 has 15 amino acids. V was trimmed by 0 bases and J by 8 bases, leaving 15 bases between them. The CDR3 DNA reads TGTGCCAGCAGCGTAGGCTTCCCAGGTGGAGATGAGCAGTTCTTC. Amino acid sequence: CASSVGFPGGDEQFF. Full variable domain (rest looked up from reference TRBV9 and TRBJ2-1): DSGVTQTPKHLITATGQRVTLRCSPRSGDLSVYWYQQSLDQGLQFLIQYYNGEERAKGNILERFSAQQFPDLHSELNLSSLELGDSALYFCASSVGFPGGDEQFFGPGTRLTVL.

The chain recombines TRBV6-1 with TRBJ2-7; 7 nucleotides line up with TRBD1. J gave up 2 bases and V 2 bases, and 9 bases lay outside the gene matches. The germline CDR1 and CDR2 sequences are MNHNS and SASEGT. This CDR3 comprises 16 residues. The chain's CDR3 is CASSERDRDPAYEQYF. In nucleotides, the CDR3 is TGTGCCAGCAGTGAACGTGACAGGGATCCGGCCTACGAGCAGTACTTC.

Points on this clonotype: This may arise from a read error, as a much more abundant clone is one base away. The chain links TRBV30 to TRBJ2-5, with D unclear. Germline CDR1 is GTSNPN and CDR2 is SVGIG (reference sequence). This CDR3 is 11 amino acids long. The DNA of the CDR3 is TGTGCCTGGAGGGCGTCCGAGATCCAGTACTTC. Translated: CAWRASEIQYF.

The V and J genes are TRBV14 and TRBJ2-3; 15 positions match TRBD2. Looked up from germline, CDR1 is SGHDN and CDR2 is FVKESK. The V gene end was trimmed by 5 bases and the J gene end by 8 bases; junction bases not matched to a gene: 5. The CDR3 runs to 15 residues. CDR3 region: CASSGLAGGSGTQYF. As DNA, the CDR3 is TGTGCCAGCAGCGGACTAGCGGGGGGGTCTGGTACGCAGTATTTT. The full variable domain, with the rest looked up from reference TRBV14 and TRBJ2-3, is EAGVTQFPSHSVIEKGQTVTLRCDPISGHDNLYWYRRVMGKEIKFLLHFVKESKQDESGMPNNRFLAERTGGTYSTLKVQPAELEDSGVYFCASSGLAGGSGTQYFGPGTRLTVL.

This clonotype was observed many times. The chain joins TRBV7-9 to TRBJ2-2, with 10 bases aligning to TRBD1. There are 17 residues in the CDR3. CDR1 is SEHNR, CDR2 FQNEAQ, per germline (reference sequence). V shed 2 bases and J 4 bases; nucleotides not matched to a gene: 7. The CDR3 nucleotides are TGTGCCAGCAGCTTACTAAGGGGACAGGGGAGCACCGGGGAGCTGTTTTTT. It is translated as CASSLLRGQGSTGELFF.

This clonotype was detected ten times or more. This chain joins TRBV2 and TRBJ1-2; 7 nucleotides align to TRBD1. Looked up from germline, CDR1 is SNHLY and CDR2 is FYNNEI. The ends lost 10 bases at V and 2 bases at J; junction bases unmatched: 4. The CDR3 length is 12 residues. The CDR3 protein is CAILTGNYGYTF. The CDR3 DNA is TGTGCCATACTGACAGGGAACTATGGCTACACCTTC.

This clonotype was seen repeatedly, ten times or more. The genes are TRBV18 and TRBJ2-1; D unclear. Trimming stripped 1 base from V and 5 bases from J, with 12 bases between. In germline, CDR1 is KGHSH, CDR2 LQKENI. The CDR3 is made up of 15 amino acids. CDR3 amino acids: CASSPQARSDNEQFF. The CDR3 nucleotides are TGTGCCAGCTCACCACAGGCGCGGTCGGACAATGAGCAGTTCTTC.

This clonotype was counted only a few times. The rearrangement links TRBV5-4 to TRBJ2-5; 8 bases are shared with TRBD2. V lost 4 bases, J lost 6 bases, and 8 bases stayed unmatched. CDR3 length: 14 residues. The germline CDR1 and CDR2 sequences are SGHNT and YYREEE (reference sequence). The chain's CDR3 is CASSPGGGTKTQYF. CDR3 in DNA: TGTGCCAGCAGCCCGGGGGGGGGAACGAAGACCCAGTACTTC.

V and J are TRBV6-1 and TRBJ2-2, with D perhaps matching TRBD2 (7 bases). The V gene's germline CDR1 is MNHNS and CDR2 SASEGT. This CDR3 has 14 residues. V shed 4 bases and J shed 4 bases, with 10 bases lying between them. The CDR3 DNA reads TGTGCCAGCAGTGTGCGGGGGCTCACCGGGGAGCTGTTTTTT. This sequence encodes CASSVRGLTGELFF.

This sequence joins TRBV20-1 and TRBJ2-7; possibly TRBD2 for D (5 bases). CDR1 and CDR2 from the germline V gene are DFQATT and SNEGSKA (reference sequence). The V end lost 3 bases, the J end lost 0 bases, and 12 bases lay between the germline ends. This CDR3 is 14 amino acids long. The DNA of the CDR3 is TGCAGTGCTAGTCCAGCGGCGAGCTCCTACGAGCAGTACTTC. Amino acids: CSASPAASSYEQYF.